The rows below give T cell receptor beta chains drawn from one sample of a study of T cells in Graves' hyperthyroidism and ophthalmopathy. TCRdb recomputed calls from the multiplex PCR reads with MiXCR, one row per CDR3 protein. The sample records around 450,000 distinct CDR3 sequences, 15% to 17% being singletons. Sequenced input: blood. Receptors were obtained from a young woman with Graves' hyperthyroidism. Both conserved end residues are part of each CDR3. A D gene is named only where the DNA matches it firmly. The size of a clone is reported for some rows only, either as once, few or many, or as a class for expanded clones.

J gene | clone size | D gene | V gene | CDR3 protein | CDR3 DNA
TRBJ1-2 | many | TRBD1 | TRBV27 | CASSSHGTGGGGYTF | TGTGCCAGCAGTTCTCATGGGACAGGGGGAGGTGGCTACACCTTC
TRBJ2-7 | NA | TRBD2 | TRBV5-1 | CASSLGKSGSSYEQYF | TGCGCCAGCAGCTTGGGAAAAAGCGGGAGCTCCTACGAGCAGTACTTC
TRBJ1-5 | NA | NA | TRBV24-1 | CATSETGENQPQHF | TGTGCCACCTCCGAAACGGGGGAAAATCAGCCCCAGCATTTT
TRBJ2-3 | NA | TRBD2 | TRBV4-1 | CASSPRGETATDTQYF | TGCGCCAGCAGCCCTCGGGGGGAGACGGCCACAGATACGCAGTATTTT
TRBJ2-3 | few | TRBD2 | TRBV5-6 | CASRPARAGGPTDTQYF | TGTGCCAGCCGTCCTGCCAGGGCGGGAGGGCCCACAGATACGCAGTATTTT
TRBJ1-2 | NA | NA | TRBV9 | CASSVEHHYGYTF | TGTGCCAGCAGCGTAGAACACCACTATGGCTACACCTTC
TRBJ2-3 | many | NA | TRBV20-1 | CSARDGGSPTDTQYF | TGCAGTGCTAGAGATGGGGGCAGCCCCACAGATACGCAGTATTTT
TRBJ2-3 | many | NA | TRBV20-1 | CTLGGESTDTQYF | TGCACTCTCGGCGGGGAAAGCACAGATACGCAGTATTTT
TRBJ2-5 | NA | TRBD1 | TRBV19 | CASSPGGTQETRYF | TGTGCCAGTAGCCCAGGGGGCACACAAGAGACCCGGTACTTC
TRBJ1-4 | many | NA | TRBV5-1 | CASSPFGATNEKLFF | TGCGCCAGCAGTCCCTTTGGAGCAACTAATGAAAAACTGTTTTTT
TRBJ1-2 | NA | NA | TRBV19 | CALVGASYGYTF | TGTGCCCTTGTGGGGGCCAGCTATGGCTACACCTTC
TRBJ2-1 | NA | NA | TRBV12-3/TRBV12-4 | CASGVQITRGEQFF | TGTGCCAGCGGAGTACAAATTACCAGGGGTGAGCAGTTCTTC
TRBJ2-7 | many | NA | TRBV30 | CAWSIDEQYF | TGTGCCTGGAGTATAGACGAGCAGTACTTC
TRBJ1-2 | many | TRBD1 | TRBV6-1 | CASSTSLQGVGYTF | TGTGCCAGCAGTACCTCTCTTCAGGGGGTTGGCTACACCTTC
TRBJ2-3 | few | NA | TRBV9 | CASSALSDTQYF | TGTGCCAGCAGCGCCCTATCAGATACGCAGTATTTT
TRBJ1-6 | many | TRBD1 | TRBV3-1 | CASSPRTGAPLHF | TGTGCCAGCAGCCCCAGAACAGGGGCGCCCCTCCACTTT
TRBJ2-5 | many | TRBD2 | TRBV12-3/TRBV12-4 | CASSFATGTSGRAHETQYF | TGTGCCAGCAGTTTCGCCACCGGGACTAGCGGGAGGGCGCATGAGACCCAGTACTTC
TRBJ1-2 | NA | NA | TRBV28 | CASKATGYYGYTF | TGTGCCAGCAAGGCCACAGGGTACTATGGCTACACCTTC
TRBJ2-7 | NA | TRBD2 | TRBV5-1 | CASSSSGLAELYEQYF | TGCGCCAGCAGCTCCTCGGGACTAGCGGAGTTATACGAGCAGTACTTC
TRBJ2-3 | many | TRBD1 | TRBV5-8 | CASSFGDRSFADTQYF | TGTGCCAGCAGCTTTGGGGACAGGAGTTTTGCAGATACGCAGTATTTT
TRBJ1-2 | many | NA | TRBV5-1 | CAIRGLRDGYTF | TGCGCCATCCGGGGGTTAAGGGACGGCTACACCTTC
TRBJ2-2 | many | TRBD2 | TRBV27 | CASSPGGAGELFF | TGTGCCAGCAGCCCCGGGGGGGCCGGGGAGCTGTTTTTT
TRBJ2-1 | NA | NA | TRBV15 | CATRILTGTDRADEQFF | TGTGCCACCCGAATTTTAACTGGGACCGACCGGGCCGATGAGCAGTTCTTC
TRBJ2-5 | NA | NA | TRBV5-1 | CASSLAMGGGQETQYF | TGCGCCAGCAGCTTGGCCATGGGGGGAGGCCAAGAGACCCAGTACTTC
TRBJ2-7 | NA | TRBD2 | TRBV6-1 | CASSGSGLAGAYEQYF | TGTGCCAGCAGTGGATCCGGACTAGCGGGAGCCTACGAGCAGTACTTC